One and the same sample provided the 15 T cell receptor beta chains below, sequenced in a study of CD8+ T cells in alopecia areata. After isolation, RNA underwent reverse transcription to generate cDNA as the sequencing template. The protocol was immunoSEQ multiplex PCR, while the TCRdb copy is restricted to in-frame clones and leaves out a portion. The repertoire consists of 150,000 to 200,000 clones, with 63% occurring once and the leading ten covering under 2%. The sequencing used CD4+ T cells sorted from blood, collected at week 0. The receptors shown here come from a human donor with alopecia areata.

This chain links TRBV9 with TRBJ2-1, with D possibly TRBD1 on 5 matching bases. Germline V gene lookup returns CDR1 SGDLS and CDR2 YYNGEE. The CDR3 loop spans 15 amino acids. V was clipped by 7 bases and J by 0 bases, with 14 bases between them. In DNA, the CDR3 is TGTGCCAGCGGCCTAGGGCAGGGCTCCTACAATGAGCAGTTCTTC. Translated, it gives CASGLGQGSYNEQFF.

Here the CDR3 reads CAWSTGTSGQETQYF. CDR3 DNA sequence: TGTGCCTGGAGTACCGGGACTAGCGGCCAAGAGACCCAGTACTTC. The chain combines TRBV30 with TRBJ2-5, with TRBD2 matching over 11 bases. The junction had 3 bases not matched to a gene; V was cut back by 2 bases and J by 1 base. The CDR3 totals 15 residues. The germline gives CDR1 GTSNPN, CDR2 SVGIG (reference sequence). The variable domain in full, completed from reference TRBV30 and TRBJ2-5, reads SQTIHQWPATLVQPVGSPLSLECTVEGTSNPNLYWYRQAAGRGLQLLFYSVGIGQISSEVPQNLSASRPQDRQFILSSKKLLLSDSGFYLCAWSTGTSGQETQYFGPGTRLLVL.

This clone was found once. The rearrangement uses TRBV10-1 and TRBJ2-3, with unresolved D. The CDR3 runs to 10 residues. Germline lookup yields CDR1 WNHNN and CDR2 SYGVQD (reference sequence). The germline V and J ends were trimmed by 9 bases and 5 bases, with 6 bases remaining between them. For the CDR3, the DNA is TGCGCCAGGCCCCTAGATACGCAGTATTTT. This translates into CARPLDTQYF.

This clone has a handful of counts. This chain uses TRBV29-1 with TRBJ2-2; TRBD1 aligns across 7 bases. Germline CDR1 is SQVTM and CDR2 is ANQGSEA. CDR3 length: 13 amino acids. Losses at the gene ends were 7 bases for V and 3 bases for J; bases not matched to a gene: 5. The CDR3 DNA reads TGCAGCGCCCCAACAGGGGACACCGGGGAGCTGTTTTTT. Its protein is CSAPTGDTGELFF.

The sample holds a few counts of this clone. The chain is built from TRBV4-1 and TRBJ2-2; TRBD2 matches at 10 bases. CDR3 length: 18 amino acids. In germline, CDR1 is MGHRA, CDR2 YSYEKL. Trimming took 0 bases from V and 0 from J; bases not matched to a gene: 4. The CDR3: CASSQEFSGGPNTGELFF. CDR3 nucleotides: TGCGCCAGCAGCCAAGAGTTTAGCGGGGGGCCGAACACCGGGGAGCTGTTTTTT.

The rearrangement joins TRBV6-5 to TRBJ1-2; the D gene is possibly TRBD1 (5 bases). The germline V gene encodes CDR1 MNHEY and CDR2 SVGAGI. V was trimmed by 2 bases and J by 6 bases, leaving 7 bases between them. This CDR3 contains 12 residues. DNA for the CDR3: TGTGCCAGCAGTTACCCAGGGAATGGCTACACCTTC. Translating it yields CASSYPGNGYTF.

The chain links TRBV25-1 to TRBJ2-7, with D perhaps matching TRBD1 (5 bases). Germline-derived CDR1 and CDR2 are MGHDK and SYGVNS. CDR3 length equals 13 residues. Trimming pared 4 bases from V and 2 bases from J, leaving 9 bases between. The chain's CDR3 is CASSVGRPYEQYF. The CDR3 DNA is TGTGCCAGCAGTGTGGGGCGCCCCTACGAGCAGTACTTC.

The chain couples TRBV23-1 to TRBJ1-3; D uncertain. TRBV23-1 is sorted into the ORF group, with uncertain function. CDR3 length: 16 amino acids. V shed 2 bases and J shed 0 bases, with 11 bases lying between them. Written as DNA, the CDR3 is TGCGCCAGCAGTCAAGTAAATACAGACTCTGGAAACACCATATATTTT. Translation gives CASSQVNTDSGNTIYF.

The rearrangement joins TRBV4-2 to TRBJ2-7; D perhaps matches TRBD1 (6 bases). Germline V gene lookup returns CDR1 LGHNA and CDR2 YNFKEQ. The germline V and J ends were trimmed by 1 base and 5 bases, with 15 bases remaining between them. CDR3 length equals 15 residues. The DNA of the CDR3 is TGTGCCAGCAGCCAAGGTGTCAGGGGAGACCACGAGCAGTACTTC. Translating it yields CASSQGVRGDHEQYF.

Only a few counts were recorded for this clone. In DNA, the CDR3 is TGCAGCGTTGTGACTAGCACAGATACGCAGTATTTT. It codes for CSVVTSTDTQYF. The V gene is TRBV29-1, the J gene TRBJ2-3; D ambiguous. The V and J ends lost 4 bases and 0 bases respectively, with 5 bases between them. In germline, CDR1 is SQVTM, CDR2 ANQGSEA. The CDR3 runs 12 residues.

The rearrangement links TRBV5-1 to TRBJ2-7, with TRBD2 as a possible D gene (7 bases). The germline V and J ends were trimmed by 1 base and 4 bases, with 18 bases remaining between them. The length of the CDR3 is 16 residues. Germline CDR1 SGHRS, CDR2 YFSETQ. The CDR3: CASSLSGGRISYEQYF. The CDR3 nucleotides are TGCGCCAGCAGCTTGTCCGGGGGGCGTATTTCATACGAGCAGTACTTC.

The V call is TRBV7-9, the J call TRBJ2-6; D gene unclear. This CDR3 is built from 16 residues. V was clipped by 5 bases and J by 2 bases, with 13 bases between them. CDR1 is SEHNR and CDR2 is FQNEAQ in the germline V gene (reference sequence). CDR3 loop: CASSRPTRTGANVLTF. The DNA of the CDR3 is TGTGCCAGCAGCCGCCCGACAAGAACTGGGGCCAACGTCCTGACTTTC.

The gene calls are TRBV30 and TRBJ1-5, with unresolved D. Germline-derived CDR1 and CDR2 are GTSNPN and SVGIG (reference sequence). V was trimmed by 3 bases and J by 7 bases, leaving 13 bases between them. The CDR3 has 13 residues. The CDR3 DNA is TGTGCCTGGAGCAGAGGGATTGGGCAGCCCCAGCATTTT. Translation gives CAWSRGIGQPQHF. The full variable domain, completed using reference TRBV30 and TRBJ1-5, is SQTIHQWPATLVQPVGSPLSLECTVEGTSNPNLYWYRQAAGRGLQLLFYSVGIGQISSEVPQNLSASRPQDRQFILSSKKLLLSDSGFYLCAWSRGIGQPQHFGDGTRLSIL.

The chain has TRBV20-1 and TRBJ1-2; D unresolved. The CDR3 has 11 residues. Germline CDR1 DFQATT, CDR2 SNEGSKA (reference sequence). Trimming left V 6 bases short and J 7 bases short, with 12 bases between. The DNA for the CDR3 is TGCAGTGCCCAGCGGGGAGGTGGCTACACCTTC. Its translation is CSAQRGGGYTF.

The CDR3, as DNA: TGTGCCAGCACCCCGCCAGGGTCCCATTCACCCCTCCACTTT. It translates to CASTPPGSHSPLHF. J is TRBJ1-6 and V is TRBV25-1; maybe TRBD1 (5 bases). Trimming removed 7 bases at V and 8 bases at J, with 15 bases between. The germline CDR1 and CDR2 sequences are MGHDK and SYGVNS. CDR3 length: 14 residues.